This T cell receptor (beta chain) was recovered during a study of T cells after yellow fever vaccination. This clonotype has at least ten counts. Its specificity is not known. Each CDR3 protein is one row after TCRdb ran MiXCR on the 5' RACE reads. The data hold about 240,000 distinct CDR3 sequences, with 6.9% observed a single time. The CDR3 is made up of 15 amino acids. J was trimmed by 7 bases and V by 3 bases; bases with no gene match: 3. Whole-study findings and limits: Boosting was followed by the reappearance of most primary-vaccination clones (approximately 95% CD4, around 90% CD8). Clonotypes appearing in both CD4 and CD8 compartments existed, and their share was small.

The rearrangement joins TRBV12-3 or TRBV12-4 to TRBJ2-1; 13 bases are shared with TRBD2. The clonotype originates from a man aged 25-40 years who received the YFV17D yellow fever vaccine. This specimen consisted of CD4+ T cells sorted from PBMCs, obtained 15 days after the yellow fever booster vaccination. The CDR3 protein is CASSLGLAGLNEQFF. DNA of the CDR3: TGTGCCAGCAGTTTGGGACTAGCGGGGCTTAATGAGCAGTTCTTC.